This is a list of T cell receptor beta chains from one sample in a study of cytomegalovirus exposure and HLA in healthy donors. Sequencing was performed with immunoSEQ multiplex PCR; in TCRdb, only in-frame clones are kept and a portion is missing. Among about 140,000 clones, around three quarters were seen once, and the ten largest hold around 2%. Input material: PBMCs. These receptors were obtained from a man aged 30 to 45 in good health and CMV-seronegative. CDR3s include the opening cysteine and the closing phenylalanine or tryptophan. The order of the fields is D gene, clone size, J gene, V gene, CDR3 protein, CDR3 DNA. The D gene is left open where the match is weak. Not every row has a clone size; where given, it reads once, few, many or a size class.

>NA|NA|TRBJ2-5|TRBV15
CATSRDRLETQYF
TGTGCCACCAGCAGAGACAGGCTCGAGACCCAGTACTTC
>NA|once|TRBJ1-1|TRBV11-2
CASSLDPTGGTEAFF
TGTGCCAGCAGCTTAGATCCCACCGGAGGCACTGAAGCTTTCTTT
>NA|NA|TRBJ1-2|TRBV28
CASTAFGVINGYTF
TGTGCCAGCACCGCTTTCGGGGTAATCAATGGCTACACCTTC
>NA|NA|TRBJ2-5|TRBV2
CASSAGQLETQYF
TGTGCCAGCAGCGCGGGACAGCTAGAGACCCAGTACTTC
>NA|NA|TRBJ1-5|TRBV27
CASSAWRGMDQPQHF
TGTGCCAGCAGCGCGTGGAGGGGAATGGATCAGCCCCAGCATTTT
>NA|NA|TRBJ2-3|TRBV9
CASSGTQRDTQYF
TGTGCCAGCAGCGGTACCCAGCGGGATACGCAGTATTTT
>TRBD1|NA|TRBJ2-2|TRBV6-4
CASTGGEGGELFF
TGTGCCAGTACAGGGGGCGAAGGCGGGGAGCTGTTTTTT
>NA|NA|TRBJ1-5|TRBV6-5
CASRPRNQPQHF
TGTGCCAGCAGACCCAGGAATCAGCCCCAGCATTTT
>TRBD1|NA|TRBJ1-2|TRBV5-6
CASSLEDRASYGYTF
TGTGCCAGCAGCTTAGAAGACAGGGCCTCCTATGGCTACACCTTC
>TRBD1|NA|TRBJ1-4|TRBV5-5
CASSPTGGYEKLFF
TGTGCCAGCAGCCCGACAGGGGGCTATGAAAAACTGTTTTTT
>TRBD1|NA|TRBJ2-1|TRBV28
CASSFTGTGYNEQFF
TGTGCCAGCAGTTTCACCGGGACAGGGTACAATGAGCAGTTCTTC
>NA|NA|TRBJ1-3|TRBV29-1
CSVVGGSIFGNTIYF
TGCAGCGTTGTAGGAGGATCCATCTTTGGAAACACCATATATTTT
>NA|NA|TRBJ1-3|TRBV23-1
CASSQSCDTPGNTIYF
TGCGCCAGCAGTCAATCCTGCGACACCCCTGGAAACACCATATATTTT
>NA|NA|TRBJ2-3|TRBV7-9
CASSSRDQGTQYF
TGTGCCAGCAGTTCCAGGGATCAGGGTACGCAGTATTTT
>NA|few|TRBJ2-3|TRBV4-1
CASSQENTGADTQYF
TGCGCCAGCAGCCAAGAGAATACGGGTGCAGATACGCAGTATTTT
>TRBD1|NA|TRBJ1-2|TRBV15
CATSRPTGGDRVYTF
TGTGCCACCAGCAGACCTACAGGGGGCGACCGGGTCTACACCTTC
>NA|few|TRBJ2-2|TRBV18
CASSPLGSTGELFF
TGTGCCAGCTCACCACTGGGGAGCACCGGGGAGCTGTTTTTT
>NA|NA|TRBJ2-5|TRBV30
CAWSLPSGSRKVRETQYF
TGTGCCTGGAGCCTTCCGAGCGGATCTAGGAAGGTGCGGGAGACCCAGTACTTC